These 32 T cell receptor beta chains originate from one sample sequenced in a study of identifying expanded T cells in peripheral blood. Libraries were prepared by immunoSEQ multiplex PCR; TCRdb keeps only in-frame clonotypes and omits some of them. The sample comprises 45,000 to 75,000 clones, about four fifths of which are singletons, and roughly 18% rests with the top ten. Sample: blood. These receptors all stem from a person between 18 and 69 years old in good health.

The chain employs TRBV9 and TRBJ2-1; D gene unclear. CDR3 length equals 13 residues. Trimming took 4 bases from V and 5 from J, leaving 10 bases between them. Germline lookup yields CDR1 SGDLS and CDR2 YYNGEE. In DNA, the CDR3 is TGTGCCAGCAGCCATTCTCCCCACAATGAGCAGTTCTTC. Translating gives CASSHSPHNEQFF.

The V gene is TRBV30, the J gene TRBJ1-3; unclear D gene. Germline CDR1 is GTSNPN and CDR2 is SVGIG (reference sequence). Trimming stripped 4 bases from V and 0 bases from J, with 10 bases between. CDR3 length equals 14 residues. Written as DNA, the CDR3 is TGTGCCTGGACCAGGCAGTTCTCTGGAAACACCATATATTTT. This gives the protein CAWTRQFSGNTIYF.

The DNA of the CDR3 is TGTGCCAGCAGAGTAAAGGGGGGCGGGTATGGGACCCAGTACTTC. Translation: CASRVKGGGYGTQYF. The chain carries TRBV27 and TRBJ2-5; D may correspond to TRBD1 or TRBD2 (6 bases each). This CDR3 spans 15 amino acids. Germline V gives CDR1 MNHEY, CDR2 SMNVEV (reference sequence). Deletions cut 6 bases from V and 7 bases from J, with 21 bases between.

CDR3 in amino acids: CASSQWTGELFF. CDR3 nucleotide sequence: TGTGCCAGCAGTCAATGGACCGGGGAGCTGTTTTTT. The gene calls are TRBV6-5 and TRBJ2-2; D remains ambiguous. V lost 5 bases and J 5 bases, leaving 6 bases between the germline ends. This CDR3 is built from 12 residues. CDR1 is MNHEY and CDR2 is SVGAGI in the germline V gene.

This clone was detected once. The rearrangement uses TRBV9 and TRBJ2-4, with 11 bases matching TRBD1. V was pared by 4 bases and J by 7 bases, with 7 bases of the junction left unmatched. Germline V gives CDR1 SGDLS, CDR2 YYNGEE. This CDR3 contains 15 residues. This CDR3 reads CASSTGQGAGNIQYF. The DNA of the CDR3 is TGTGCCAGCAGCACTGGACAGGGGGCCGGGAACATTCAGTACTTC.

This chain links TRBV6-1 with TRBJ1-2, with 9 bases identical to TRBD1. The V and J ends lost 6 bases and 8 bases, in that order; junction bases with no gene match: 13. Germline CDR1 reads MNHNS; CDR2 reads SASEGT. CDR3 length: 15 residues. The CDR3 loop is CASRERRTGAAGYTF. CDR3 DNA sequence: TGTGCCAGCAGGGAGAGAAGGACAGGGGCTGCGGGCTACACCTTC.

This clone was observed a single time. This chain links TRBV18 with TRBJ1-5; 8 nucleotides line up with TRBD1. Losses at the gene ends were 6 bases for V and 3 bases for J; bases not matched to a gene: 7. This CDR3 is built from 15 residues. Germline V gives CDR1 KGHSH, CDR2 LQKENI. The CDR3: CASSDRAFDNQPQHF. The CDR3 coding sequence is TGTGCCAGCTCGGACAGGGCTTTTGACAATCAGCCCCAGCATTTT.

The chain joins TRBV7-2 to TRBJ2-7; 8 bases align to TRBD2. This CDR3 comprises 17 residues. Trimming cost V 6 bases and J 7 bases; bases outside gene matches: 20. Germline values: CDR1 SGHTA, CDR2 FQGNSA. CDR3 DNA: TGTGCCAGCAGAGGGGCGGGGAGTACTAGCGGAGCTTGGGAGCAGTACTTC. It translates to CASRGAGSTSGAWEQYF. Using reference TRBV7-2 and TRBJ2-7 for the parts outside the CDR3, the full variable domain is GAGVSQSPSNKVTEKGKDVELRCDPISGHTALYWYRQSLGQGLEFLIYFQGNSAPDKSGLPSDRFSAERTGGSVSTLTIQRTQQEDSAVYLCASRGAGSTSGAWEQYFGPGTRLTVT.

This clone is a singleton in its sample. The chain employs TRBV18 and TRBJ2-1; D uncertain. Trimming stripped 3 bases from V and 2 bases from J, with 5 bases between. Germline CDR1 KGHSH, CDR2 LQKENI. This CDR3 comprises 13 residues. CDR3 sequence: CASSPSPYNEQFF. CDR3 in DNA: TGTGCCAGCTCACCTTCGCCCTACAATGAGCAGTTCTTC.

This clone was observed once. CDR3 residues: CASSPTLLSSGSLDEQYF. DNA for the CDR3: TGTGCCAGCTCACCTACCCTCCTCTCTAGCGGGAGTCTGGACGAGCAGTACTTC. This chain links TRBV18 with TRBJ2-7; 10 nucleotides align to TRBD2. The germline V gene has CDR1 KGHSH and CDR2 LQKENI. J was trimmed by 5 bases and V by 3 bases; bases with no gene match: 16. The CDR3 loop spans 18 amino acids.

J is TRBJ2-5 and V is TRBV5-6, with TRBD1 matching 8 bases. CDR1 is SGHDT and CDR2 is YYEEEE in the germline V gene. The length of the CDR3 is 14 residues. V trimming: 6 bases; J trimming: 6 bases; junction bases outside the gene matches: 10. CDR3 region: CASTQGGTGKTQYF. In DNA, the CDR3 is TGTGCCAGCACCCAAGGAGGGACAGGAAAGACCCAGTACTTC.

The J gene is TRBJ1-4, the V gene TRBV7-9; no firm D call. Germline-derived CDR1 and CDR2 are SEHNR and FQNEAQ (reference sequence). The CDR3 extends over 14 amino acids. Trimming left V 0 bases short and J 4 bases short, with 6 bases between. This CDR3 is CASSLAGINEKLFF. In nucleotides, the CDR3 is TGTGCCAGCAGCTTAGCGGGAATTAATGAAAAACTGTTTTTT. The variable domain in full, with the rest retrieved from reference TRBV7-9 and TRBJ1-4, is DTGVSQNPRHKITKRGQNVTFRCDPISEHNRLYWYRQTLGQGPEFLTYFQNEAQLEKSRLLSDRFSAERPKGSFSTLEIQRTEQGDSAMYLCASSLAGINEKLFFGSGTQLSVL.

The V and J genes are TRBV6-5 and TRBJ1-1; D ambiguous. Trimming stripped 0 bases from V and 0 bases from J, with 8 bases between. The CDR3 is 15 amino acids. Germline-derived CDR1 and CDR2 are MNHEY and SVGAGI. The CDR3 reads CASSYSETVNTEAFF. CDR3 sequence (DNA): TGTGCCAGCAGTTACTCCGAGACGGTGAACACTGAAGCTTTCTTT.

This clone was seen a few times. The gene calls are TRBV30 and TRBJ2-1, with unresolved D. With 4 bases removed from V and 7 bases from J, the gap between germline ends came to 14 bases. Germline assignment: CDR1 GTSNPN and CDR2 SVGIG (reference sequence). The length of the CDR3 is 13 residues. DNA for the CDR3: TGTGCCTGGAATATTGCAGTAGGGAATGAGCAGTTCTTC. It translates to CAWNIAVGNEQFF.

This clone was seen at least ten times. The rearrangement uses TRBV7-7 and TRBJ2-7, with TRBD2 identical over 7 bases. Unmatched junction bases numbered 5, after V lost 5 bases and J lost 4 bases. The germline V gene has CDR1 SSHAT and CDR2 FNYEAQ (reference sequence). The CDR3 consists of 13 residues. As DNA, the CDR3 is TGTGCCAGCAGCCTGTATAGCGGGTACGAGCAGTACTTC. Protein: CASSLYSGYEQYF.

This chain links TRBV19 with TRBJ1-1; no firm D call. V lost 5 bases and J lost 4, with 11 bases in between. Germline CDR1 and CDR2: LNHDA and SQIVND (reference sequence). This CDR3 comprises 13 residues. The CDR3 reads CASSSPYGTEAFF. The CDR3 coding sequence is TGTGCCAGTAGTTCCCCCTACGGCACTGAAGCTTTCTTT.

The V and J genes are TRBV5-1 and TRBJ2-5; 7 bases are shared with TRBD1. J was trimmed by 4 bases and V by 0 bases; bases with no gene match: 3. The CDR3 loop spans 14 amino acids. The V gene's germline CDR1 is SGHRS and CDR2 YFSETQ. The CDR3 DNA follows: TGCGCCAGCAGCTTGGAGGGGGCAGGAGAGACCCAGTACTTC. Encoded protein: CASSLEGAGETQYF. The full variable domain, rest sourced from reference TRBV5-1 and TRBJ2-5, is KAGVTQTPRYLIKTRGQQVTLSCSPISGHRSVSWYQQTPGQGLQFLFEYFSETQRNKGNFPGRFSGRQFSNSRSEMNVSTLELGDSALYLCASSLEGAGETQYFGPGTRLLVL.

The genes are TRBV7-2 and TRBJ2-1; the match to TRBD2 covers 13 bases. The trim removed 5 bases at V and 6 bases at J, leaving 7 bases unmatched. The germline CDR1 and CDR2 sequences are SGHTA and FQGNSA. This CDR3 comprises 16 residues. The CDR3 coding sequence is TGTGCCAGCAGCCCCGAGGGACTAGCGGGATCCAATGAGCAGTTCTTC. It yields the protein CASSPEGLAGSNEQFF.

The DNA for the CDR3 is TGTGCCAGCAGCTCGATACGAATCAACAGGGGACCCGCGTACTTC. This sequence encodes CASSSIRINRGPAYF. The chain is built from TRBV7-2 and TRBJ2-5; TRBD1 matches 7 bases. The CDR3 has 15 residues. The germline V gene encodes CDR1 SGHTA and CDR2 FQGNSA. After removal of 4 bases from V and 13 bases from J, the junction contained 18 bases not matched to a gene.

The genes are TRBV6-1 and TRBJ1-5; D remains unclear. CDR3 length: 16 amino acids. V lost 2 bases and J lost 1, with 12 bases in between. CDR1 MNHNS and CDR2 SASEGT come from the germline V gene. The CDR3 bases are TGTGCCAGCAGTGAATACGCGGTTCGAAGCAATCAGCCCCAGCATTTT. Its translation: CASSEYAVRSNQPQHF.

The chain employs TRBV5-1 and TRBJ1-1; no reliable D call. Germline values: CDR1 SGHRS, CDR2 YFSETQ. The V end was cut by 0 bases, the J end by 5 bases, with 14 bases between. The CDR3 consists of 15 residues. The DNA for the CDR3 is TGCGCCAGCAGCTTGGGACATAAGGTTGGGACTGAAGCTTTCTTT. It is translated as CASSLGHKVGTEAFF.

The rearrangement links TRBV18 to TRBJ1-1, with unresolved D. This CDR3 has 14 amino acids. Per the germline V gene, CDR1 is KGHSH and CDR2 is LQKENI. V was pared by 3 bases and J by 5 bases, with 13 bases between. The CDR3 bases are TGTGCCAGCTCACCGACGCAACGGGTTACTGAAGCTTTCTTT. The encoded protein is CASSPTQRVTEAFF.

About this clone: One end of the junction fails to match germline, which may point to a read error. The chain combines TRBV6-6 with TRBJ1-5; tentatively, D is TRBD1 (5 bases). This CDR3 has 14 amino acids. Germline V gene data show CDR1 as MNHNY and CDR2 as SVGAGI (reference sequence). The CDR3 protein is CATSEQGPDQPQHF. The DNA of the CDR3 is TGTGCCACCAGTGAGCAGGGACCAGATCAGCCCCAGCATTTT.

J is TRBJ2-2 and V is TRBV4-1; D not certain. Germline CDR1 is MGHRA and CDR2 is YSYEKL. The V gene lost 1 base and the J gene lost 4 bases, with 7 bases spanning the gap. The CDR3 is 14 residues long. The CDR3 DNA follows: TGCGCCAGCAGCCAAGCATCACGCACCGGGGAGCTGTTTTTT. Protein: CASSQASRTGELFF.

V and J are TRBV10-3 and TRBJ2-7; tentative D call: TRBD1 (5 bases). V was pared by 6 bases and J by 3 bases, with 6 bases between. CDR3 size: 11 residues. Germline-derived CDR1 and CDR2 are ENHRY and SYGVKD. CDR3 loop: CAISTGYEQYF. CDR3 sequence (DNA): TGTGCCATCAGCACAGGCTACGAGCAGTACTTC.

The chain recombines TRBV4-1 with TRBJ2-2; no reliable D call. There are 12 residues in the CDR3. The V end lost 1 base, the J end lost 6 bases, and 3 bases lay between the germline ends. Germline CDR1 and CDR2: MGHRA and YSYEKL. CDR3: CASSQAPGELFF. As DNA, the CDR3 is TGCGCCAGCAGCCAAGCCCCCGGGGAGCTGTTTTTT.

The chain joins TRBV2 to TRBJ2-3, with 10 bases that match TRBD2. The trim removed 6 bases at V and 2 bases at J, leaving 8 bases unmatched. The CDR3 is 16 residues long. The germline V gene encodes CDR1 SNHLY and CDR2 FYNNEI. For the CDR3, the DNA is TGTGCCAGCAGACCTAGCGGGGGACGACTCACAGATACGCAGTATTTT. Its translation: CASRPSGGRLTDTQYF.

This clone was recorded once. V gene TRBV15 combines with J gene TRBJ2-5; D unresolved. The germline gives CDR1 LNHNV, CDR2 YYDKDF (reference sequence). The CDR3 has 13 residues. V gave up 0 bases and J gave up 5 bases, with 7 bases separating them. CDR3 nucleotide sequence: TGTGCCACCAGCAGAGATTTGGGCGAGACCCAGTACTTC. This codes for CATSRDLGETQYF. Full variable domain (remainder filled in from reference TRBV15 and TRBJ2-5): DAMVIQNPRYQVTQFGKPVTLSCSQTLNHNVMYWYQQKSSQAPKLLFHYYDKDFNNEADTPDNFQSRRPNTSFCFLDIRSPGLGDTAMYLCATSRDLGETQYFGPGTRLLVL.

This chain uses TRBV19 with TRBJ1-5; no clear D gene. CDR1 is LNHDA, CDR2 SQIVND, per germline (reference sequence). V was shortened by 4 bases and J by 0 bases, with 10 bases between the two germline ends. The CDR3 contains 15 residues. The CDR3 sequence is CASSRVGDSNQPQHF. Here the CDR3 DNA reads TGTGCCAGTAGTAGAGTGGGAGATAGCAATCAGCCCCAGCATTTT.

The rearrangement uses TRBV5-1 and TRBJ2-7; no clear D gene. The CDR3 sequence is 16 residues long. Germline CDR1 reads SGHRS; CDR2 reads YFSETQ. V shed 0 bases and J shed 3 bases, with 16 bases lying between them. The CDR3 DNA follows: TGCGCCAGCAGCTTGGCTGGCCGGACCTGGGGCTACGAGCAGTACTTC. Amino acid sequence: CASSLAGRTWGYEQYF. The variable domain in full, completed from reference TRBV5-1 and TRBJ2-7, reads KAGVTQTPRYLIKTRGQQVTLSCSPISGHRSVSWYQQTPGQGLQFLFEYFSETQRNKGNFPGRFSGRQFSNSRSEMNVSTLELGDSALYLCASSLAGRTWGYEQYFGPGTRLTVT.

The genes are TRBV27 and TRBJ2-7, with D perhaps matching TRBD1 (6 bases). Germline CDR1 reads MNHEY; CDR2 reads SMNVEV (reference sequence). The CDR3 spans 13 residues. V was pared by 5 bases and J by 3 bases, with 11 bases between. The CDR3 spells CASSKYRVYEQYF. The CDR3 region has the DNA TGTGCCAGCAGTAAATACAGGGTCTACGAGCAGTACTTC.

The chain carries TRBV28 and TRBJ2-7; 7 nucleotides align to TRBD2. The CDR3 has 16 amino acids. Germline CDR1 reads MDHEN; CDR2 reads SYDVKM. Trimming cost V 5 bases and J 3 bases; bases outside gene matches: 13. The CDR3 DNA is TGTGCCAGCAGTCCTAGACGCAGGGAGGGAGTCTACGAGCAGTACTTC. Translating gives CASSPRRREGVYEQYF.